This record concerns one T cell receptor beta chain sequence. This table comes from immunoSEQ multiplex PCR, and its TCRdb copy is limited to in-frame clones, with some not included. Among approximately 1,500,000 clones listed, around 95% were seen once. This sample was included in a study of shared clonotypes between healthy human individuals. Splitting the CD4+ cells yielded a CD45RA+ naive subset and a CD45RA-negative memory subset. The length of the CDR3 is 17 residues. CDR1 and CDR2 (germline): SGHAT, FQNNGV. V was pared by 3 bases and J by 0 bases, with 6 bases of the junction left unmatched. This sequence originates from a man aged 30 to 45 in good health. Sequencing used naive CD4+ T cells sorted from blood. The subset: CD45RA+ positively selected. The chain links TRBV11-2 to TRBJ1-5; TRBD1 agrees at 9 bases. CDR3 DNA sequence: TGTGCCAGCAGCTTCCGGACAGGGGTACATAGCAATCAGCCCCAGCATTTT. Its protein product is CASSFRTGVHSNQPQHF. The full variable domain, its missing parts supplied by reference TRBV11-2 and TRBJ1-5, is EAGVAQSPRYKIIEKRQSVAFWCNPISGHATLYWYQQILGQGPKLLIQFQNNGVVDDSQLPKDRFSAERLKGVDSTLKIQPAKLEDSAVYLCASSFRTGVHSNQPQHFGDGTRLSIL.